This TCR beta chain was recovered during a study of glioma-infiltrating T cells after dendritic cell vaccination. This clone was counted once. The PCR used 60 V beta and 13 J beta primers. Data came from immunoSEQ multiplex PCR; TCRdb stores just in-frame clones and leaves some out. Of around 72,000 clones in the sample, 65% to 90% were seen once. PBMC were collected before vaccination, two weeks after the third vaccination, and at progression. The material was blood, obtained before dendritic cell vaccination. This receptor was obtained from a human donor with glioblastoma.

CDR3 DNA sequence: TGTGCCAGCAGTGATGAGGTGGGGCCGAATGAAAAACTGTTTTTT. This gives the protein CASSDEVGPNEKLFF. The rearrangement joins TRBV6-1 to TRBJ1-4, with D possibly TRBD1 on 5 matching bases. CDR3 size: 15 residues. Per germline, CDR1 MNHNS and CDR2 SASEGT. The V end was cut by 3 bases, the J end by 5 bases, with 13 bases between.